The rows below give T cell receptor beta chains drawn from one sample of a study of memory CD4+ T cells and cytomegalovirus serostatus. Sequencing used immunoSEQ multiplex PCR; TCRdb keeps in-frame clones, though not all of them. The sample lists approximately 63,000 clones, around 80% occurring once. Sample: memory CD4+ T cells from blood. Receptor source: an adult in good health and CMV-seronegative. Some clones in this sample may be carry-over from other donors' samples. Both conserved end residues are part of each CDR3. A D gene is named only where the DNA matches it firmly. Clone size is not always given. Where it is, it says once, few, many or a class for expanded clones.

V,D,J,size,DNA,CDR3
TRBV30,.,TRBJ1-6,.,TGTGCCTCTGGACAGTCCCCTGGTCCCCTCCACTTT,CASGQSPGPLHF
TRBV15,.,TRBJ1-2,.,TGTGCCACCAGCAGAGATCTCGGACGGACCTATGGCTACACCTTC,CATSRDLGRTYGYTF
TRBV4-1,.,TRBJ1-1,.,TGCGCCAGCAGCCAAGATTGGGGCAGGGCGACTAATTTGGAGGCTTTCTTT,CASSQDWGRATNLEAFF
TRBV5-1,TRBD1,TRBJ2-7,.,TGCGCCAGCAGCTTGGTGCCAGGGGGTCCTAGCTCCTACGAGCAGTACTTC,CASSLVPGGPSSYEQYF
TRBV10-3,.,TRBJ2-7,.,TGTGCCATCAGGGAGGGACAGACCTACGAGCAGTACTTC,CAIREGQTYEQYF
TRBV4-1,.,TRBJ2-1,.,TGCGCCAGCAGCCAAGTCGGGAGGGGGCTAGGCAATGAGCAGTTCTTC,CASSQVGRGLGNEQFF
TRBV10-2,TRBD1,TRBJ1-4,.,TGCGCCAGCAGTTCGTTCGGGACAGCTAATGAAAAACTGTTTTTT,CASSSFGTANEKLFF
TRBV10-3,.,TRBJ1-3,.,TGTGCCATCAGTGACGCAGTCAGCTCAGGAAACACCATATATTTT,CAISDAVSSGNTIYF
TRBV28,.,TRBJ2-6,.,TGTGCCAGCAGTCAACTCTTTGGCAGACAAGGCTCTGGGGCCAACGTCCTGACTTTC,CASSQLFGRQGSGANVLTF
TRBV28,.,TRBJ2-5,.,TGTGCCAGCAAGAGAGGGACGGCTCAAGAGACCCAGTACTTC,CASKRGTAQETQYF
TRBV27,.,TRBJ2-7,.,TGTGCCAGCAGTTCGTGGATAGGGAGCGAGCAGTACTTC,CASSSWIGSEQYF
TRBV27,TRBD1,TRBJ1-6,.,TGTGCCAGCAGCCCCCGGGCAGGGGGCTCCTATAATTCACCCCTCCACTTT,CASSPRAGGSYNSPLHF
TRBV6-1,TRBD1,TRBJ2-2,.,TGTGCTCTCAGACAGGGGGAGGGGACCGGGGAGCTGTTTTTT,CALRQGEGTGELFF
TRBV5-4,.,TRBJ1-6,.,TGTGCCAGCAGCCCAGGGAGCTCCTATAATTCACCCCTCCACTTT,CASSPGSSYNSPLHF
TRBV10-3,.,TRBJ1-4,once,TGTGCCATCAGTGAGTCGATCCTGGGGGAAAAACTGTTTTTT,CAISESILGEKLFF
TRBV6-5,TRBD1,TRBJ2-3,once,TGTGCCAGCAGGGGACAGTGGGTCACAGATACGCAGTATTTT,CASRGQWVTDTQYF
TRBV28,.,TRBJ2-1,.,TGTGCCAGCAGTCCGAACCGCCGCAATGAGCAGTTCTTC,CASSPNRRNEQFF
TRBV19,TRBD2,TRBJ2-2,.,TGTGCCAGTAGTATGCTGCGGGGGGCTAACACCGGGGAGCTGTTTTTT,CASSMLRGANTGELFF
TRBV27,.,TRBJ2-7,.,TGTGCCAGCAGTTACAAGGGCGGGAACTCCTACGAGCAGTACTTC,CASSYKGGNSYEQYF
TRBV5-1,TRBD2,TRBJ2-1,once,TGCGCCAGCAGCTTCGGGGGGTTTAGTGGCAATGAGCAGTTCTTC,CASSFGGFSGNEQFF
TRBV2,.,TRBJ2-1,.,TGTGCCAGCAGTGCAGGGATGCCCTACAATGAGCAGTTCTTC,CASSAGMPYNEQFF
TRBV2,TRBD1,TRBJ2-2,.,TGTGCCAGCAGTGATAATCTAGGACAGGCGAACACCGGGGAGCTGTTTTTT,CASSDNLGQANTGELFF
TRBV11-2,.,TRBJ1-2,.,TGTGCCAGCAGCTCGAACTCTAACTATGGCTACACCTTC,CASSSNSNYGYTF
TRBV19,.,TRBJ2-6,.,TGTGCCAGTAGGACGAGGCTTGGGGCCAACGTCCTGACTTTC,CASRTRLGANVLTF
TRBV4-3,.,TRBJ1-3,.,TGCGCCAGCAGCCAAATGCCTGGAAACACCATATATTTT,CASSQMPGNTIYF
TRBV30,.,TRBJ1-4,.,TGTGCCTGGAGCGATATCAAGGAAAAACTGTTTTTT,CAWSDIKEKLFF
TRBV27,.,TRBJ1-4,.,TGTGCCAGCAGGGGACGACGAGGGGAAAAACTGTTTTTT,CASRGRRGEKLFF
TRBV2,.,TRBJ2-2,.,TGTGCCAGCAGCCTTTTGTTTACCGGGGAGCTGTTTTTT,CASSLLFTGELFF
TRBV25-1,.,TRBJ1-3,.,TGTGCCAGCAGTGAATACCAGACAGGCCTCTCTGGAAACACCATATATTTT,CASSEYQTGLSGNTIYF
TRBV5-1,.,TRBJ2-7,.,TGCGCCAGCAGAGTCGAGGGTGCTAGCGAGCAGTACTTC,CASRVEGASEQYF
TRBV5-1,.,TRBJ2-3,.,TGCGCCAGCAGCTTGTACGGGGGCACAGATACGCAGTATTTT,CASSLYGGTDTQYF
TRBV7-2,.,TRBJ2-7,.,TGTGCCAGCAGCTTAGCGCCGACCTCCTACGAGCAGTACTTC,CASSLAPTSYEQYF
TRBV7-6,.,TRBJ1-5,.,TGTGCCAGCAGCTTATTTTCGGGGTTCAACCAGCCCCAGCATTTT,CASSLFSGFNQPQHF